These 9 T cell receptor beta chains originate from one sample sequenced in a study of PD-1 blockade in classical Hodgkin lymphoma. The patients all showed relapse after autologous stem cell transplantation, while their brentuximab vedotin exposure varied. Assay used: immunoSEQ multiplex PCR; TCRdb lists only in-frame clones, some missing. This table holds tens of thousands of clones, around 67% found once. Sample: peripheral blood mononuclear cells (PBMCs), taken before the second cycle of nivolumab. The receptors were gathered from a human donor with classical Hodgkin lymphoma.

This clone appeared a single time. J is TRBJ1-4 and V is TRBV18; D gene unclear. V was cut by 2 bases and J by 4 bases, with 5 bases left in between. Germline V gene data show CDR1 as KGHSH and CDR2 as LQKENI. The length of the CDR3 is 13 residues. The CDR3 nucleotides are TGTGCCAGCTCACCAAACTTTAATGAAAAACTGTTTTTT. Amino acids: CASSPNFNEKLFF.

The genes are TRBV19 and TRBJ1-5, with a tentative D call TRBD1 (6 bases). This CDR3 contains 15 residues. In germline, CDR1 is LNHDA, CDR2 SQIVND (reference sequence). The V end was cut by 6 bases, the J end by 0 bases, with 12 bases between. Here the CDR3 DNA reads TGTGCCAGTAGGCGGGGGCCCTATAGCAATCAGCCCCAGCATTTT. Translated, it gives CASRRGPYSNQPQHF.

J is TRBJ1-4 and V is TRBV30, with TRBD1 matching over 7 bases. V gave up 1 base and J gave up 6 bases; unmatched junction bases: 5. Germline V gives CDR1 GTSNPN, CDR2 SVGIG (reference sequence). The CDR3 spans 14 residues. CDR3 in DNA: TGTGCCTGGAGTGGACAGGGAGGAGATGAAAAACTGTTTTTT. Translating gives CAWSGQGGDEKLFF.

The chain employs TRBV28 and TRBJ1-1, with TRBD1 matching 7 bases. V lost 5 bases to trimming and J lost 0 bases; unmatched junction nucleotides: 9. There are 16 residues in the CDR3. CDR1 and CDR2 (germline): MDHEN, SYDVKM. The CDR3 coding sequence is TGTGCCAGCAGTCCGGGACAGCTAGCGCTGAACACTGAAGCTTTCTTT. This sequence encodes CASSPGQLALNTEAFF.

The rearrangement links TRBV2 to TRBJ1-6; unclear D gene. CDR1 and CDR2 (germline): SNHLY, FYNNEI. CDR3 size: 12 residues. V was cut by 10 bases and J by 9 bases, with 13 bases left in between. The chain's CDR3 is CATTGEASPLHF. The CDR3 region has the DNA TGTGCCACCACCGGGGAGGCTTCACCCCTCCACTTT.

This clone was detected only a few times. The gene calls are TRBV9 and TRBJ2-6; D is possibly TRBD2 (5 bases). Germline assignment: CDR1 SGDLS and CDR2 YYNGEE. The CDR3 covers 17 residues. Trimming pared 0 bases from V and 2 bases from J, leaving 12 bases between. The CDR3 coding sequence is TGTGCCAGCAGCGTAGAGAGGGTTCCGCCTGGGGCCAACGTCCTGACTTTC. Residues: CASSVERVPPGANVLTF. Looking up the rest from reference TRBV9 and TRBJ2-6 gives the full variable domain: DSGVTQTPKHLITATGQRVTLRCSPRSGDLSVYWYQQSLDQGLQFLIQYYNGEERAKGNILERFSAQQFPDLHSELNLSSLELGDSALYFCASSVERVPPGANVLTFGAGSRLTVL.

This clone was picked up a small number of times. The same CDR3 also results from other DNA sequences found in this sample. The rearrangement links TRBV29-1 to TRBJ1-1, with D perhaps TRBD1 (5 bases). CDR3 size: 13 residues. Trimming left V 4 bases short and J 1 base short, with 10 bases between. The germline gives CDR1 SQVTM, CDR2 ANQGSEA. The CDR3 bases are TGCAGCGTTGTAAGGCAGGGGAACACTGAAGCTTTCTTT. Protein product: CSVVRQGNTEAFF.

This clone has only one observation. This chain connects TRBV15 to TRBJ2-7; D might be TRBD2 (6 bases). The CDR3 loop spans 14 amino acids. Germline V gene data show CDR1 as LNHNV and CDR2 as YYDKDF (reference sequence). Trimming stripped 0 bases from V and 6 bases from J, with 12 bases between. CDR3 residues: CATSRDGGAGEQYF. The CDR3 nucleotides read TGTGCCACCAGCAGAGATGGAGGGGCAGGCGAGCAGTACTTC.

The rearrangement joins TRBV6-5 to TRBJ2-7; D remains ambiguous. Trimming stripped 8 bases from V and 3 bases from J, with 5 bases between. The CDR3 totals 10 residues. In germline, CDR1 is MNHEY, CDR2 SVGAGI. Written as DNA, the CDR3 is TGTGCCAGCGGAATCTACGAGCAGTACTTC. Its translation: CASGIYEQYF.